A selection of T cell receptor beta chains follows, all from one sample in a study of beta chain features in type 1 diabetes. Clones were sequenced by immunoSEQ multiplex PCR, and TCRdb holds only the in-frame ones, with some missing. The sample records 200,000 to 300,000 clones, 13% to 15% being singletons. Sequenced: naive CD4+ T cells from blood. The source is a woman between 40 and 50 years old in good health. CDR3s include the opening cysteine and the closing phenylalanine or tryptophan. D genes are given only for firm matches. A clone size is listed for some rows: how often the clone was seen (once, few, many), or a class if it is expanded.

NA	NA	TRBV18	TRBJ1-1	CASSRGPGYTEAFF	TGTGCCAGCTCAAGAGGACCAGGGTACACTGAAGCTTTCTTT
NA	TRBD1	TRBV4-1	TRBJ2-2	CASSQVPWTGANTGELFF	TGCGCCAGCAGCCAAGTGCCCTGGACAGGGGCGAACACCGGGGAGCTGTTTTTT
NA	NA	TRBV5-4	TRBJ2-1	CASSQTANEQFF	TGTGCCAGCAGCCAAACTGCAAATGAGCAGTTCTTC
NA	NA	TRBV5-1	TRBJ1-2	CASSLEDSSYGYTF	TGCGCCAGCAGCTTGGAGGACAGTTCCTATGGCTACACCTTC
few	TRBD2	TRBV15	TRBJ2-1	CATSQEAGGLNEQFF	TGTGCCACCAGCCAAGAGGCGGGGGGCCTAAATGAGCAGTTCTTC
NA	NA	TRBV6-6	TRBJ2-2	CASSPAARNGELFF	TGTGCCAGCAGTCCAGCGGCCAGGAACGGGGAGCTGTTTTTT
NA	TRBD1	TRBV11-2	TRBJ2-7	CASSSRSGQGIPYEQYF	TGTGCCAGCAGCAGCCGGAGCGGACAGGGAATTCCCTACGAGCAGTACTTC
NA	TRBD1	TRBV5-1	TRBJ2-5	CASSPLDREKGTQYF	TGCGCCAGCAGCCCATTGGACAGGGAAAAAGGGACCCAGTACTTC
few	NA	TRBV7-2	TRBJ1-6	CASSSPNYNSPLHF	TGTGCCAGCAGCTCCCCCAACTATAATTCACCCCTCCACTTT
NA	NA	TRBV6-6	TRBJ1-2	CASTPRGGGDGYTF	TGTGCCAGCACCCCACGGGGGGGCGGGGATGGCTACACCTTC
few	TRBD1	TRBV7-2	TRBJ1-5	CASSPGTGMRPQHF	TGTGCCAGCAGCCCTGGGACAGGGATGCGGCCCCAGCATTTT